This TCR beta chain originates from a study of shared clonotypes between healthy human individuals. Study-wide results and caveats: It was expected that sequencing depth would affect clonotype sharing among donors.

Sequenced by immunoSEQ multiplex PCR; TCRdb stores in-frame clones only, minus some. Of more than 1,200,000 clones in the sample, about 98.5% were seen once. As to this clone: Its antigen is not known.

The CDR3 is 14 residues long. The germline V gene has CDR1 MNHEY and CDR2 SMNVEV (reference sequence). V lost 6 bases and J lost 2; bases outside the gene matches: 4. This sequence originates from a man younger than 45 in good health. This sequence joins TRBV27 and TRBJ1-3, with 7 positions matching TRBD1. The sequencing input was naive CD4+ T cells sorted from blood. This sample's subset: CD45RA+ positively selected. The CDR3 reads CASSPGGTGNTIYF. CDR3 DNA: TGTGCCAGCAGCCCAGGGGGTACTGGAAACACCATATATTTT.